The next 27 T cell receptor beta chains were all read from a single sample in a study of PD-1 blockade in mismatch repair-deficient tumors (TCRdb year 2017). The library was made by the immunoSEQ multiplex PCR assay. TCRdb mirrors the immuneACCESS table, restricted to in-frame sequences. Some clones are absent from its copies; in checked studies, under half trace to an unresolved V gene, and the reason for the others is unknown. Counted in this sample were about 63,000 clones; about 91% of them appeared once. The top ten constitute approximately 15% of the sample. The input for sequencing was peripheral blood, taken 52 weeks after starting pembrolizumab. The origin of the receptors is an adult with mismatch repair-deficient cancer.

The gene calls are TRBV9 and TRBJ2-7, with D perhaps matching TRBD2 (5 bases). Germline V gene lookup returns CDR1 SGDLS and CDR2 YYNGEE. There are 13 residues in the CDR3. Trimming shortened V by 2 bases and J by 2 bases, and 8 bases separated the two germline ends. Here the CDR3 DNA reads TGTGCCAGCAGCGTGGGAGAGACCTACGAGCAGTACTTC. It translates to CASSVGETYEQYF.

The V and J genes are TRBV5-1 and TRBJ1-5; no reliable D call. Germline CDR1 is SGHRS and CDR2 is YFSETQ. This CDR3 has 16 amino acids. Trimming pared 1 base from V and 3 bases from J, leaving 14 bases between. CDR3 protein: CASSLSFREANQPQHF. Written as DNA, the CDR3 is TGCGCCAGCAGCTTGTCCTTTAGAGAGGCCAATCAGCCCCAGCATTTT.

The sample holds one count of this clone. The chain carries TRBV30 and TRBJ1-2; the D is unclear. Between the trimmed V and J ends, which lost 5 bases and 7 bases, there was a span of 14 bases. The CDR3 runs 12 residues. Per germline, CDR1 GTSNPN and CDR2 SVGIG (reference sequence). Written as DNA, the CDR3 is TGTGCCTGGGGACCCGAGCCGGGTGGCTACACCTTC. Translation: CAWGPEPGGYTF.

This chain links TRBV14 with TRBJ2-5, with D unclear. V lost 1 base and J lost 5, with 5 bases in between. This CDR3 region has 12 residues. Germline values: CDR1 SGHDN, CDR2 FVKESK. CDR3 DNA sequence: TGTGCCAGCAGCCAAGTCCGGGAGACCCAGTACTTC. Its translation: CASSQVRETQYF.

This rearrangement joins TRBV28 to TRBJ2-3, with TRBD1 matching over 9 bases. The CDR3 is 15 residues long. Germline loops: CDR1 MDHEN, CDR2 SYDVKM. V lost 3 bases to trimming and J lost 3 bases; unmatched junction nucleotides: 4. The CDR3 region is CASSFWDRVTDTQYF. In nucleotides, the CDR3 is TGTGCCAGCAGTTTTTGGGACAGGGTTACAGATACGCAGTATTTT.

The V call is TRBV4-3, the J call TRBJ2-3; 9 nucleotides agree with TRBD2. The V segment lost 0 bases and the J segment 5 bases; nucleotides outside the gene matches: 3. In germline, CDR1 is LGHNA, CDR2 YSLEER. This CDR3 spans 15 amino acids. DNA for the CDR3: TGCGCCAGCAGCCAAGATAGTAGCGGGAGAGATACGCAGTATTTT. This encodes CASSQDSSGRDTQYF.

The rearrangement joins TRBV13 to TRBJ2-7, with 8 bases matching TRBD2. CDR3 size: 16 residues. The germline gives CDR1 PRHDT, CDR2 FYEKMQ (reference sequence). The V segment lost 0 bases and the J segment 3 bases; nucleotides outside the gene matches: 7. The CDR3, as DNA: TGTGCCAGCAGCTTAGGCCGGCTAGCGGGCTACTACGAGCAGTACTTC. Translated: CASSLGRLAGYYEQYF.

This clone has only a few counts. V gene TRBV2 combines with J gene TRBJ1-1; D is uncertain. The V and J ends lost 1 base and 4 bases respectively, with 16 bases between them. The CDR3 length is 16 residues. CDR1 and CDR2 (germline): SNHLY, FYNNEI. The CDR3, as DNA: TGTGCCAGCAGTGAAGTACTTCGAGGGTGGGGCACTGAAGCTTTCTTT. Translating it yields CASSEVLRGWGTEAFF.

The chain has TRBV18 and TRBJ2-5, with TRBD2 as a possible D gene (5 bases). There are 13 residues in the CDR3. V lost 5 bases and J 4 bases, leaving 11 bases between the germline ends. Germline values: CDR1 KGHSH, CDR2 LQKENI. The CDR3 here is CASSGGRRETQYF. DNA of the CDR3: TGTGCCAGCTCAGGCGGGCGGAGAGAGACCCAGTACTTC.

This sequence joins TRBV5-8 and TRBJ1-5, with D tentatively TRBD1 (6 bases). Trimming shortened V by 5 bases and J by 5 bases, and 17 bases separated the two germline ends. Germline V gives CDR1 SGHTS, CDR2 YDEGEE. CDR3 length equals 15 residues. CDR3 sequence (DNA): TGTGCCAGCAGAAATCCCTCAGGGGTGGATCAGCCCCAGCATTTT. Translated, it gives CASRNPSGVDQPQHF.

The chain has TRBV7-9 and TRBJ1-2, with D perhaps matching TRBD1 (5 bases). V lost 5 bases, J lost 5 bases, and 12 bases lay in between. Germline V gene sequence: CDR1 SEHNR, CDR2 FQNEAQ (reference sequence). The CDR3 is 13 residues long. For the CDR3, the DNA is TGTGCCAGCAGCCGGGGACTGACTTATGGCTACACCTTC. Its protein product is CASSRGLTYGYTF.

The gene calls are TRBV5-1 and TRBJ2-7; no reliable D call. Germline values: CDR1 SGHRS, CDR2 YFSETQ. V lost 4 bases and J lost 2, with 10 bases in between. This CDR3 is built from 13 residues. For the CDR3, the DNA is TGCGCCAGCAGCCCGAGCGCTACCTACGAGCAGTACTTC. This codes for CASSPSATYEQYF.

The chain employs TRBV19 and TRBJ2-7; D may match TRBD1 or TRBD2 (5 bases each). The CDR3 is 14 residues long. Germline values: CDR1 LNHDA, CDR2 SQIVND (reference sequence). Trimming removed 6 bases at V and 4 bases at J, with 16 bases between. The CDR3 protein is CASSLRDQQYEQYF. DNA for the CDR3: TGTGCCAGTAGCCTCCGGGACCAGCAGTACGAGCAGTACTTC. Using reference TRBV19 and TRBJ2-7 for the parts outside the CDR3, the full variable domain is DGGITQSPKYLFRKEGQNVTLSCEQNLNHDAMYWYRQDPGQGLRLIYYSQIVNDFQKGDIAEGYSVSREKKESFPLTVTSAQKNPTAFYLCASSLRDQQYEQYFGPGTRLTVT.

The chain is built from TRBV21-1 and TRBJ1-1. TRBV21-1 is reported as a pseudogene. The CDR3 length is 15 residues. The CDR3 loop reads CASSKVGPMNTEAFF. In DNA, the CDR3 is TGTGCCAGCAGCAAAGTGGGACCTATGAACACTGAAGCTTTCTTT.

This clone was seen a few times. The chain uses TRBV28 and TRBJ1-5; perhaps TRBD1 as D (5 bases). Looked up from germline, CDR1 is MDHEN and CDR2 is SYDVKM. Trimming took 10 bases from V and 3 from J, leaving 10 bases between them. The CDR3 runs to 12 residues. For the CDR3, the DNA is TGTGCCACAGACAGATTCAATCAGCCCCAGCATTTT. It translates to CATDRFNQPQHF.

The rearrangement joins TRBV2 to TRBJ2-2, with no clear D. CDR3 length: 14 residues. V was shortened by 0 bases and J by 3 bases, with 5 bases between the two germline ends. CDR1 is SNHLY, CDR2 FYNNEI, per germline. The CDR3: CASSEASYTGELFF. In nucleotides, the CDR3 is TGTGCCAGCAGTGAAGCGAGTTACACCGGGGAGCTGTTTTTT.

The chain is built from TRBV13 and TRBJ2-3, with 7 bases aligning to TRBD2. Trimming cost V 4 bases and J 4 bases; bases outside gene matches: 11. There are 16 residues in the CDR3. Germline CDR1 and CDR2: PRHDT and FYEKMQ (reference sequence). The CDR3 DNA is TGTGCCAGCAGCTCCGTAATCTTAGGGAGGGCAGATACGCAGTATTTT. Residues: CASSSVILGRADTQYF.

As DNA, the CDR3 is TGCGCCAGCAGCAAGGTGTTAATACAAGAGACCCAGTACTTC. Its protein is CASSKVLIQETQYF. This chain uses TRBV5-1 with TRBJ2-5; D is ambiguous. CDR1 is SGHRS, CDR2 YFSETQ, per germline. The V end was cut by 4 bases, the J end by 2 bases, with 12 bases between. The CDR3 spans 14 residues.

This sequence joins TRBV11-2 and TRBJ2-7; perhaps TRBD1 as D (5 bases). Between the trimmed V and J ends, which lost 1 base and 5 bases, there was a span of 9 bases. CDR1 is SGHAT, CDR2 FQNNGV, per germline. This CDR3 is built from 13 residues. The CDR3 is CASSLAGYHEQYF. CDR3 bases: TGTGCCAGCAGCTTAGCAGGGTACCACGAGCAGTACTTC.

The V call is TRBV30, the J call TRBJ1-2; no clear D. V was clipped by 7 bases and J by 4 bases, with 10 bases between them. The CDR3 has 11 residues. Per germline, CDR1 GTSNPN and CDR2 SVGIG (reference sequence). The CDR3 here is CASPGSYGYTF. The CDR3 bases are TGTGCCTCCCCGGGAAGCTATGGCTACACCTTC. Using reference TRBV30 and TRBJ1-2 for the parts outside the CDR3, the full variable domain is SQTIHQWPATLVQPVGSPLSLECTVEGTSNPNLYWYRQAAGRGLQLLFYSVGIGQISSEVPQNLSASRPQDRQFILSSKKLLLSDSGFYLCASPGSYGYTFGSGTRLTVV.

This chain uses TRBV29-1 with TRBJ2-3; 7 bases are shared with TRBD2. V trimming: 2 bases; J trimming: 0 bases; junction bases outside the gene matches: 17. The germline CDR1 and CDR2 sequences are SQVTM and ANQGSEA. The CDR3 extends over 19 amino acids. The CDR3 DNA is TGCAGCGTTGAACCCTCTGATGGGATCTATAGCGGGAGCACAGATACGCAGTATTTT. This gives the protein CSVEPSDGIYSGSTDTQYF.

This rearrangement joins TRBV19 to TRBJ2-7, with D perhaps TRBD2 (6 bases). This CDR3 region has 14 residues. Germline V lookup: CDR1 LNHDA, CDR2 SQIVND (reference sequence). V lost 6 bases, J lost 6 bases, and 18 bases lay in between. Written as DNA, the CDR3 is TGTGCCAGTAGCCGGGGGAAGGGTAAGGCCGAGCAGTACTTC. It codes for CASSRGKGKAEQYF.

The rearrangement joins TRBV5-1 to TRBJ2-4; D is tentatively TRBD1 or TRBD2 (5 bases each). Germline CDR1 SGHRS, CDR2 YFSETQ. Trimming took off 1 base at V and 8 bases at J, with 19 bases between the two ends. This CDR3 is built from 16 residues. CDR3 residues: CASSLNSGTQKDIQYF. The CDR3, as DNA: TGCGCCAGCAGCTTGAACTCCGGGACCCAAAAAGACATTCAGTACTTC.

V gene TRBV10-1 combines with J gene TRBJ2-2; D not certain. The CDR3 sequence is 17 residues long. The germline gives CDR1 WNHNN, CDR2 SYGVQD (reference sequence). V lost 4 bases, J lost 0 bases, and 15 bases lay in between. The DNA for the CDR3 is TGCGCCAGCAGTGGAGGACCGAGGACGACGAACACCGGGGAGCTGTTTTTT. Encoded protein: CASSGGPRTTNTGELFF.

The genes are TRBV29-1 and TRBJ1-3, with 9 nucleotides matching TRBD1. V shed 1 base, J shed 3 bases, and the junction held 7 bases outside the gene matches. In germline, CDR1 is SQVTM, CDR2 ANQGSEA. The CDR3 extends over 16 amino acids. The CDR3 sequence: CSVEGPTGGFGNTIYF. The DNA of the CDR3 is TGCAGCGTTGAAGGGCCAACAGGGGGCTTTGGAAACACCATATATTTT. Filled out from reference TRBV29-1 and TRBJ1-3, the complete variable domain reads SAVISQKPSRDICQRGTSLTIQCQVDSQVTMMFWYRQQPGQSLTLIATANQGSEATYESGFVIDKFPISRPNLTFSTLTVSNMSPEDSSIYLCSVEGPTGGFGNTIYFGEGSWLTVV.

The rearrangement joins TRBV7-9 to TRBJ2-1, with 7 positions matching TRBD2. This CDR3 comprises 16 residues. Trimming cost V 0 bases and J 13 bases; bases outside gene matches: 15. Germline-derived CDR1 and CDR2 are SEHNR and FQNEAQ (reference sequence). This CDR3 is CASSLAFPRSRELQFF. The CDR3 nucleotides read TGTGCCAGCAGCTTAGCGTTCCCCCGGTCGCGGGAGCTTCAGTTCTTC.

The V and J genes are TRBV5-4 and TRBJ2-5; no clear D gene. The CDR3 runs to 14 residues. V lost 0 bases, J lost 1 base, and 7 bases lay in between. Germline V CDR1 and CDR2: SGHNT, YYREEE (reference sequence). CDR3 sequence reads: CASSLEGTQETQYF. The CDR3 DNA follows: TGTGCCAGCAGCTTGGAAGGTACCCAAGAGACCCAGTACTTC.